The 32 T cell receptor beta chains listed next were all sequenced from one sample in a study of blood T cell repertoires in COVID-19. TCRdb keeps only in-frame clones here, not all; method: immunoSEQ multiplex PCR. The data contain 300,000 to 350,000 clones, 80% to 90% of them singletons. The sample taken for sequencing was PBMCs or T cells enriched from blood (not recorded which). The receptors originated from a woman under 30 who had recovered from COVID-19.

The rearrangement uses TRBV21-1 and TRBJ2-7; TRBD1, as called in the table, went unchecked against the DNA. TRBV21-1 is a documented pseudogene. This CDR3 has 17 residues. The CDR3 here is CASSPGQGASFSYEQYF. The DNA for the CDR3 is TGTGCCAGCAGTCCGGGACAGGGGGCCTCCTTCTCCTACGAGCAGTACTTC.

The chain links TRBV18 to TRBJ1-6; D gene ambiguous. The CDR3 runs to 14 residues. The germline V gene encodes CDR1 KGHSH and CDR2 LQKENI. Between the trimmed V and J ends, which lost 1 base and 8 bases, there was a span of 9 bases. The DNA for the CDR3 is TGTGCCAGCTCACCACGAGGGTCGGATTCACCCCTCCACTTT. This gives the protein CASSPRGSDSPLHF.

The chain links TRBV30 to TRBJ1-5, with 9 bases that match TRBD1. From germline, CDR1 is GTSNPN and CDR2 SVGIG (reference sequence). The junction had 5 bases not matched to a gene; V was cut back by 4 bases and J by 7 bases. The CDR3 sequence is 13 residues long. The CDR3 nucleotides are TGTGCCTGGAAAGACAGGGGGAGGCAGCCCCAGCATTTT. Encoded protein: CAWKDRGRQPQHF.

This chain uses TRBV7-9 with TRBJ2-7, with TRBD2 matching over 10 bases. Germline assignment: CDR1 SEHNR and CDR2 FQNEAQ (reference sequence). With 4 bases clipped from V and 0 bases from J, the junction kept 12 bases outside the gene matches. This CDR3 comprises 18 residues. This CDR3 reads CASSSPSGSAPHSYEQYF. CDR3 DNA sequence: TGTGCCAGCAGCTCCCCTAGCGGGAGCGCACCCCACTCCTACGAGCAGTACTTC. The whole variable domain, remainder taken from reference TRBV7-9 and TRBJ2-7, is DTGVSQNPRHKITKRGQNVTFRCDPISEHNRLYWYRQTLGQGPEFLTYFQNEAQLEKSRLLSDRFSAERPKGSFSTLEIQRTEQGDSAMYLCASSSPSGSAPHSYEQYFGPGTRLTVT.

This chain joins TRBV19 and TRBJ2-1; D is unclear. CDR3 length equals 14 residues. Germline lookup yields CDR1 LNHDA and CDR2 SQIVND (reference sequence). Trimming cost V 5 bases and J 5 bases, with 13 bases left between them. The CDR3 is CASSLGQENNEQFF. In nucleotides, the CDR3 is TGTGCCAGTAGTTTAGGCCAGGAAAACAATGAGCAGTTCTTC.

The V call is TRBV4-3, the J call TRBJ1-4; D perhaps matches TRBD1 (5 bases). With 0 bases removed from V and 5 bases from J, the gap between germline ends came to 13 bases. Germline CDR1 reads LGHNA; CDR2 reads YSLEER. CDR3 length: 16 residues. The chain's CDR3 is CASSQDRAGLNEKLFF. The CDR3 nucleotides are TGCGCCAGCAGCCAAGATCGGGCAGGGCTGAATGAAAAACTGTTTTTT.

CDR3 nucleotide sequence: TGTGCCAGCTCTAGCGGGAGGAATGAGCAGTTCTTC. This sequence encodes CASSSGRNEQFF. V is TRBV28 and J is TRBJ2-1; 11 positions agree with TRBD2. The germline V gene encodes CDR1 MDHEN and CDR2 SYDVKM. Germline trimming cut 8 bases from V and 7 bases from J; bases unmatched to any gene: 1. The CDR3 is 12 residues long.

CDR3: CASSVEGVMRGDSEAFF. CDR3 sequence (DNA): TGTGCCAGCAGCGTAGAGGGGGTAATGAGGGGAGATAGTGAAGCTTTCTTT. The rearrangement joins TRBV9 to TRBJ1-1, with D possibly TRBD1 on 6 matching bases. This CDR3 is 17 amino acids long. CDR1 and CDR2 (germline): SGDLS, YYNGEE. Trimming removed 0 bases from V and 7 bases from J, with 22 bases in between.

The V call is TRBV14, the J call TRBJ1-3; unclear D gene. Per germline, CDR1 SGHDN and CDR2 FVKESK. V shed 3 bases and J shed 4 bases, with 7 bases lying between them. The CDR3 runs 13 residues. CDR3 amino acids: CASSQAGGNTIYF. The CDR3 DNA reads as TGTGCCAGCAGCCAGGCCGGGGGAAACACCATATATTTT.

This rearrangement joins TRBV19 to TRBJ1-1; D remains ambiguous. Germline-derived CDR1 and CDR2 are LNHDA and SQIVND (reference sequence). The CDR3 has 13 amino acids. Trimming took 11 bases from V and 0 from J, leaving 13 bases between them. CDR3 nucleotide sequence: TGTGCCGCCTCCTTGGCTCTGAACACTGAAGCTTTCTTT. This codes for CAASLALNTEAFF.

The gene calls are TRBV29-1 and TRBJ1-1; TRBD1 agrees at 8 bases. V was pared by 5 bases and J by 3 bases, with 5 bases of the junction left unmatched. CDR3 length equals 13 residues. Germline CDR1 SQVTM, CDR2 ANQGSEA. The CDR3 DNA reads as TGCAGCGTTTTAACAGGGGGGGACACTGAAGCTTTCTTT. Translating gives CSVLTGGDTEAFF.

The genes are TRBV18 and TRBJ1-4, with TRBD1 identical over 9 bases. V was clipped by 5 bases and J by 5 bases; unmatched bases: 6. Germline V lookup: CDR1 KGHSH, CDR2 LQKENI. The CDR3 extends over 15 amino acids. The CDR3 sequence: CASSTRQGENEKLFF. In nucleotides, the CDR3 is TGTGCCAGCTCAACAAGACAGGGGGAAAATGAAAAACTGTTTTTT. The full variable domain, with the rest looked up from reference TRBV18 and TRBJ1-4, is NAGVMQNPRHLVRRRGQEARLRCSPMKGHSHVYWYRQLPEEGLKFMVYLQKENIIDESGMPKERFSAEFPKEGPSILRIQQVVRGDSAAYFCASSTRQGENEKLFFGSGTQLSVL.

This clone occurred once. The rearrangement joins TRBV11-2 to TRBJ1-1; TRBD1 matches 8 bases. CDR3 size: 15 residues. V gave up 3 bases and J gave up 1 base; unmatched junction bases: 4. The germline CDR1 and CDR2 sequences are SGHAT and FQNNGV. Here the CDR3 reads CASSLYGQGNTEAFF. CDR3 DNA sequence: TGTGCCAGCAGCTTGTACGGACAGGGGAACACTGAAGCTTTCTTT. The full variable domain, in which reference TRBV11-2 and TRBJ1-1 provide the parts outside the CDR3, is EAGVAQSPRYKIIEKRQSVAFWCNPISGHATLYWYQQILGQGPKLLIQFQNNGVVDDSQLPKDRFSAERLKGVDSTLKIQPAKLEDSAVYLCASSLYGQGNTEAFFGQGTRLTVV.

The chain employs TRBV10-3 and TRBJ1-2; 7 bases are a match to TRBD1. The CDR3 loop spans 13 amino acids. V was pared by 0 bases and J by 6 bases, with 1 base of the junction left unmatched. The V gene's germline CDR1 is ENHRY and CDR2 SYGVKD. CDR3 sequence: CAISESGGDGYTF. CDR3 DNA: TGTGCCATCAGTGAGTCAGGGGGCGATGGCTACACCTTC.

The CDR3: CASSLAGGSSGANVLTF. The CDR3 coding sequence is TGTGCCAGCAGCTTAGCCGGGGGGTCTTCTGGGGCCAACGTCCTGACTTTC. The chain couples TRBV7-2 to TRBJ2-6; TRBD2 matches at 7 bases. V lost 0 bases and J lost 1; bases outside the gene matches: 3. CDR1 is SGHTA, CDR2 FQGNSA, per germline. The CDR3 spans 17 residues.

This sequence joins TRBV5-1 and TRBJ1-1; 7 nucleotides line up with TRBD1. The CDR3 runs 14 residues. Trimming at V came to 3 bases and at J to 2 bases, leaving 4 bases not matched to a gene. Germline CDR1 reads SGHRS; CDR2 reads YFSETQ. CDR3 in amino acids: CASSWGQPNTEAFF. The DNA of the CDR3 is TGCGCCAGCAGCTGGGGACAGCCAAACACTGAAGCTTTCTTT.

This sequence joins TRBV28 and TRBJ1-2; D gene ambiguous. Germline values: CDR1 MDHEN, CDR2 SYDVKM. The CDR3 loop spans 13 amino acids. V was cut by 10 bases and J by 6 bases, with 18 bases left in between. The CDR3 region has the DNA TGTGCCACGAACCCCAGTACCACCCATGGCTACACCTTC. It encodes CATNPSTTHGYTF.

The chain has TRBV14 and TRBJ2-1; TRBD2 matches 13 bases. Germline V gives CDR1 SGHDN, CDR2 FVKESK. The CDR3 has 17 residues. After removal of 2 bases from V and 3 bases from J, the junction contained 4 bases not matched to a gene. CDR3 bases: TGTGCCAGCAGCCAACGGGGGACTAGCGGGGACTACAATGAGCAGTTCTTC. This codes for CASSQRGTSGDYNEQFF.

The chain carries TRBV7-7 and TRBJ1-1; 9 nucleotides agree with TRBD1. Germline V gives CDR1 SSHAT, CDR2 FNYEAQ (reference sequence). The CDR3 totals 15 residues. The junction had 4 bases not matched to a gene; V was cut back by 5 bases and J by 0 bases. Written as DNA, the CDR3 is TGTGCCAGCAGCCTAAGACAGGGGGTGAACACTGAAGCTTTCTTT. It translates to CASSLRQGVNTEAFF.

This chain uses TRBV27 with TRBJ2-1; 14 bases agree with TRBD2. Germline CDR1 MNHEY, CDR2 SMNVEV (reference sequence). Trimming cost V 5 bases and J 7 bases; bases outside gene matches: 4. The CDR3 sequence is 15 residues long. CDR3 amino acids: CASSPRLAGGNEQFF. The CDR3 nucleotides are TGTGCCAGCAGTCCCCGACTAGCGGGGGGGAATGAGCAGTTCTTC.

The chain links TRBV18 to TRBJ1-2; no clear D. The CDR3 is made up of 13 amino acids. Germline V CDR1 and CDR2: KGHSH, LQKENI. V was clipped by 3 bases and J by 4 bases, with 9 bases between them. The CDR3 loop reads CASSPPTTYGYTF. CDR3 nucleotide sequence: TGTGCCAGCTCACCCCCCACAACCTATGGCTACACCTTC.

This chain connects TRBV7-6 to TRBJ1-1, with 8 bases matching TRBD1. After removal of 0 bases from V and 1 base from J, the junction contained 10 bases not matched to a gene. Germline V gives CDR1 SGHVS, CDR2 FNYEAQ. There are 18 residues in the CDR3. The chain's CDR3 is CASSLARFSGTGNTEAFF. The CDR3 DNA reads as TGTGCCAGCAGCTTAGCGCGTTTCTCCGGGACAGGGAACACTGAAGCTTTCTTT.

The V gene is TRBV7-9, the J gene TRBJ1-4; TRBD1 is a possible D gene (5 bases). From germline, CDR1 is SEHNR and CDR2 FQNEAQ (reference sequence). The CDR3 is made up of 17 amino acids. The V gene lost 2 bases and the J gene lost 7 bases, with 20 bases spanning the gap. This CDR3 reads CASSLSSRGWIGEKLFF. In DNA form, the CDR3 reads TGTGCCAGCAGCTTATCGTCTAGGGGTTGGATAGGTGAAAAACTGTTTTTT. The entire variable domain, with the rest obtained from reference TRBV7-9 and TRBJ1-4, is as follows: DTGVSQNPRHKITKRGQNVTFRCDPISEHNRLYWYRQTLGQGPEFLTYFQNEAQLEKSRLLSDRFSAERPKGSFSTLEIQRTEQGDSAMYLCASSLSSRGWIGEKLFFGSGTQLSVL.

The genes are TRBV7-8 and TRBJ1-1, with D tentatively TRBD1 (5 bases). The V and J ends lost 6 bases and 1 base respectively, with 12 bases between them. Germline V gives CDR1 SGHVS, CDR2 FQNEAQ. The CDR3 contains 14 residues. CDR3 region: CASRAGGSNTEAFF. In DNA, the CDR3 is TGTGCCAGCAGGGCCGGGGGATCGAACACTGAAGCTTTCTTT.

The chain recombines TRBV11-2 with TRBJ1-1; D remains unclear. Germline V lookup: CDR1 SGHAT, CDR2 FQNNGV. V gave up 5 bases and J gave up 2 bases, with 15 bases separating them. The CDR3 spans 15 residues. CDR3 nucleotide sequence: TGTGCCAGCAGCCCTCATCTGGGCCCAAACACTGAAGCTTTCTTT. Translation: CASSPHLGPNTEAFF.

The rearrangement uses TRBV20-1 and TRBJ1-5, with D unclear. The germline V and J ends were trimmed by 3 bases and 0 bases, with 9 bases remaining between them. From germline, CDR1 is DFQATT and CDR2 SNEGSKA (reference sequence). CDR3 size: 14 residues. The CDR3 nucleotides read TGCAGTGCTAGTGGTAAAAATAGCAATCAGCCCCAGCATTTT. Protein: CSASGKNSNQPQHF.

The gene calls are TRBV28 and TRBJ1-1; 8 bases are a match to TRBD1. CDR1 is MDHEN and CDR2 is SYDVKM in the germline V gene. This CDR3 region has 13 residues. V trimming: 4 bases; J trimming: 4 bases; junction bases outside the gene matches: 2. CDR3 amino acids: CASSWQGATEAFF. The CDR3 nucleotides read TGTGCCAGCAGTTGGCAGGGGGCCACTGAAGCTTTCTTT.

The chain couples TRBV24-1 to TRBJ2-1, with 7 bases lining up with TRBD1. V shed 4 bases and J 3 bases; nucleotides not matched to a gene: 5. Germline CDR1 is KGHDR and CDR2 is SFDVKD. The CDR3 has 15 amino acids. CDR3 nucleotide sequence: TGTGCCACCAGTGACCGGGACAGAGACTACAATGAGCAGTTCTTC. Amino acids: CATSDRDRDYNEQFF.

This clone was counted a single time. CDR3 nucleotide sequence: TGTGCCAGCTCACCGGGACAGATAAGCTCCTACGAGCAGTACTTC. Encoded protein: CASSPGQISSYEQYF. The V and J genes are TRBV18 and TRBJ2-7; 7 bases align to TRBD1. The germline V gene encodes CDR1 KGHSH and CDR2 LQKENI. This CDR3 is built from 15 residues. V lost 3 bases and J lost 0; bases outside the gene matches: 5.

J is TRBJ1-2 and V is TRBV9, with 7 positions matching TRBD1. The CDR3 sequence is 14 residues long. Per germline, CDR1 SGDLS and CDR2 YYNGEE. Trimming cost V 2 bases and J 5 bases; bases outside gene matches: 6. CDR3 residues: CASSVGTDEYGYTF. The CDR3 coding sequence is TGTGCCAGCAGCGTCGGGACAGACGAGTATGGCTACACCTTC.

This rearrangement joins TRBV19 to TRBJ2-2, with 7 bases identical to TRBD2. The CDR3 loop spans 14 amino acids. Germline values: CDR1 LNHDA, CDR2 SQIVND (reference sequence). J gave up 1 base and V 9 bases, and 5 bases lay outside the gene matches. The CDR3 protein is CASSGNGNTGELFF. CDR3 in DNA: TGTGCCAGCAGCGGGAACGGGAACACCGGGGAGCTGTTTTTT.

The rearrangement joins TRBV7-9 to TRBJ1-2, with 8 bases that match TRBD1. J lost 1 base, V lost 6 bases, and 13 bases had no gene match. Germline V gene lookup returns CDR1 SEHNR and CDR2 FQNEAQ (reference sequence). The CDR3 length is 17 residues. The CDR3 spells CASRQIRTGGVNYGYTF. The CDR3 DNA sequence: TGTGCCAGCAGACAAATCCGCACAGGGGGAGTTAACTATGGCTACACCTTC.